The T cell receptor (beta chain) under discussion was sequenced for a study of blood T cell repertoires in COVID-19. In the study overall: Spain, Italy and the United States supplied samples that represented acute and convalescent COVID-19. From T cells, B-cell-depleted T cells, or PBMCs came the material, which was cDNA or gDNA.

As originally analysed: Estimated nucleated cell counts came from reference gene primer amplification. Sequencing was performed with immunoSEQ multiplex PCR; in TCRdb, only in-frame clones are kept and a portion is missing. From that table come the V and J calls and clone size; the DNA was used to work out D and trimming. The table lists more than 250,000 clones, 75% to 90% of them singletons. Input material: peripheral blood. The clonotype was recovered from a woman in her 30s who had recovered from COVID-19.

The CDR3 region is CASRPTALNTEAFF. As DNA, the CDR3 is TGTGCCAGTCGCCCGACAGCCTTGAACACTGAAGCTTTCTTT. V gene TRBV19 combines with J gene TRBJ1-1; maybe TRBD1 (5 bases). V gave up 8 bases and J gave up 0 bases, with 13 bases separating them. CDR1 and CDR2 from the germline V gene are LNHDA and SQIVND (reference sequence). The CDR3 has 14 residues.